This T cell receptor beta chain originates from a study of cytomegalovirus exposure and HLA in healthy donors. This CDR3 region has 13 residues. The germline CDR1 and CDR2 sequences are LNHNV and YYDKDF (reference sequence). V gave up 2 bases and J gave up 3 bases, with 7 bases separating them. Notes on this clone: Its antigen is currently unknown. Since no conserved phenylalanine or tryptophan closes the CDR3, a read error is the likely cause.

Study-wide results and limits: Cytomegalovirus association was listed for 150 to 200 TCR beta chains.

PCR amplification relied on 60 Vbeta primers (plus 13 Jbeta primers). Produced via immunoSEQ multiplex PCR; TCRdb's table is partial and in-frame only. Of some 140,000 clones in the sample, roughly three quarters were seen once. The specimen sequenced was PBMCs. The chain employs TRBV15 and TRBJ1-1; D is uncertain. This sequence was found in a man aged 18 to 30 in good health and CMV-seronegative. DNA for the CDR3: TGTGCCACCAGCAGAAAACCAGACACTGAAGCTTTCCTT. It translates to CATSRKPDTEAFL.